The rows below give T cell receptor beta chains drawn from one sample of a study of cytomegalovirus exposure and HLA in healthy donors. Assay: immunoSEQ multiplex PCR; the TCRdb copy retains only in-frame clones and omits some. The sample has roughly 100,000 clones, more than 60% seen once. Input material: PBMCs. These receptors came from a woman between 45 and 65 years old in good health and CMV-seropositive. Both conserved end residues are part of each CDR3. Fields, in order: CDR3 DNA, CDR3 protein, J gene, V gene, D gene, clone size. A D gene is named only where the DNA matches it firmly. Size is omitted from some rows. Given values are once, few, many or a class for expanded clones.

CDR3 DNA: TGTGCCAGCAGCTTAGCGTACAGAGATAATGAAAAACTGTTTTTT; CDR3 protein: CASSLAYRDNEKLFF; J gene: TRBJ1-4; V gene: TRBV7-2; D gene: .; clone size: few
CDR3 DNA: TGCGCCAGCAGCCAAGATTTTGCAGGGGGATACGGCTACACCTTC; CDR3 protein: CASSQDFAGGYGYTF; J gene: TRBJ1-2; V gene: TRBV4-3; D gene: TRBD1; clone size: few
CDR3 DNA: TGTGCCAGCAGCCAAGATAGGGCAGGGCCGAACACCATATATTTT; CDR3 protein: CASSQDRAGPNTIYF; J gene: TRBJ1-3; V gene: TRBV14; D gene: .; clone size: .
CDR3 DNA: TGTGCCAGCAAAGAGGCAGGGGCCGACTATGGCTACACCTTC; CDR3 protein: CASKEAGADYGYTF; J gene: TRBJ1-2; V gene: TRBV2; D gene: .; clone size: .
CDR3 DNA: TGTGCCAGCATGGACGGACAGAGGGGAATTGGTGGCTACACCTTC; CDR3 protein: CASMDGQRGIGGYTF; J gene: TRBJ1-2; V gene: TRBV25-1; D gene: .; clone size: .
CDR3 DNA: TGTGCCAGCAGCCTTCTCGGCGGGACTTTCGTCGAGCAGTACTTC; CDR3 protein: CASSLLGGTFVEQYF; J gene: TRBJ2-7; V gene: TRBV14; D gene: .; clone size: .
CDR3 DNA: TGTGCCAGCAGTTTCATCTATGGCTACACCTTC; CDR3 protein: CASSFIYGYTF; J gene: TRBJ1-2; V gene: TRBV6-5; D gene: .; clone size: once
CDR3 DNA: TGTGCCAGCAGCTTAGGGCATGATAGCAATCAGCCCCAGCATTTT; CDR3 protein: CASSLGHDSNQPQHF; J gene: TRBJ1-5; V gene: TRBV7-8; D gene: .; clone size: .
CDR3 DNA: TGTGCCAGCTCACCCCGGGACAGGGGGGGCAATTCACCCCTCCACTTT; CDR3 protein: CASSPRDRGGNSPLHF; J gene: TRBJ1-6; V gene: TRBV18; D gene: TRBD1; clone size: once
CDR3 DNA: TGTGCCAGCAGTTTAGGGCAGAATAATGAAAAACTGTTTTTT; CDR3 protein: CASSLGQNNEKLFF; J gene: TRBJ1-4; V gene: TRBV28; D gene: .; clone size: .
CDR3 DNA: TGTGCCAGCAGTATGCGGACAGGGGAAAAACTGTTTTTT; CDR3 protein: CASSMRTGEKLFF; J gene: TRBJ1-4; V gene: TRBV27; D gene: TRBD1; clone size: .
CDR3 DNA: TGTGCCAGCAGCCCACGCTGGCGGGGGAGCAGCACAGATACGCAGTATTTT; CDR3 protein: CASSPRWRGSSTDTQYF; J gene: TRBJ2-3; V gene: TRBV7-3; D gene: TRBD2; clone size: .
CDR3 DNA: TGTGCCAGCAGTTCCGGGACATCTGGCTCCTACGAGCAGTACTTC; CDR3 protein: CASSSGTSGSYEQYF; J gene: TRBJ2-7; V gene: TRBV27; D gene: .; clone size: .
CDR3 DNA: TGTGCCAGCAGTTCGGGGGGTGGAAACACCATATATTTT; CDR3 protein: CASSSGGGNTIYF; J gene: TRBJ1-3; V gene: TRBV27; D gene: .; clone size: .
CDR3 DNA: TGTGCCATCAGTGATCCGGGACAGGGGAAGGAGACCCAGTACTTC; CDR3 protein: CAISDPGQGKETQYF; J gene: TRBJ2-5; V gene: TRBV10-3; D gene: TRBD1; clone size: .
CDR3 DNA: TGTTCCAGCGGACAGAACTCCTACGAGCAGTACTTC; CDR3 protein: CSSGQNSYEQYF; J gene: TRBJ2-7; V gene: TRBV7-9; D gene: .; clone size: .
CDR3 DNA: TGTGCCAGCAGCGTGGGACTAGCGGGGAACAATGAGCAGTTCTTC; CDR3 protein: CASSVGLAGNNEQFF; J gene: TRBJ2-1; V gene: TRBV9; D gene: TRBD2; clone size: .
CDR3 DNA: TGTGCCAGCAGCTTTGGGGGGAGCACTGAAGCTTTCTTT; CDR3 protein: CASSFGGSTEAFF; J gene: TRBJ1-1; V gene: TRBV7-3; D gene: .; clone size: .
CDR3 DNA: TGCGCCAGCAGCCAGGTTGCCAAGGGGCCCCTCCACTTT; CDR3 protein: CASSQVAKGPLHF; J gene: TRBJ1-6; V gene: TRBV4-1; D gene: .; clone size: .
CDR3 DNA: TGTGCCAGCAGCTTACGACAGGGGGGACACGGGGAGCTGTTTTTT; CDR3 protein: CASSLRQGGHGELFF; J gene: TRBJ2-2; V gene: TRBV7-9; D gene: TRBD1; clone size: .